The 23 T cell receptor beta chains below come from one sample, sequenced in a study of graft-versus-host responses after intestinal transplantation. The antigens for these receptors are not known. Profiled with immunoSEQ multiplex PCR; TCRdb holds only in-frame clones, not every one. The table includes 90,000 to 130,000 clones, approximately 93% detected once. Sequencing used unstimulated CD8+ T cells sorted from spleen or lymph node cells, obtained before transplant. The receptors shown here come from a human donor who was the organ donor for an intestinal transplant.

V gene TRBV4-2 combines with J gene TRBJ2-1; 7 bases map to TRBD2. The CDR3 has 13 residues. The V and J ends lost 1 base and 6 bases, in that order; junction bases with no gene match: 0. From germline, CDR1 is LGHNA and CDR2 YNFKEQ. CDR3 nucleotides: TGTGCCAGCAGCCAAGGGACTAGCAATGAGCAGTTCTTC. Amino acid sequence: CASSQGTSNEQFF.

The chain carries TRBV5-4 and TRBJ2-3; TRBD1 aligns across 7 bases. The V gene end was trimmed by 1 base and the J gene end by 2 bases; junction bases not matched to a gene: 7. CDR3 length equals 16 residues. CDR1 and CDR2 from the germline V gene are SGHNT and YYREEE (reference sequence). This CDR3 is CASSLSGQLFTDTQYF. In nucleotides, the CDR3 is TGTGCCAGCAGCTTGTCGGGACAGCTTTTCACAGATACGCAGTATTTT.

This rearrangement joins TRBV27 to TRBJ1-1, with D possibly matching TRBD1 (6 bases). Germline CDR1 and CDR2: MNHEY and SMNVEV (reference sequence). The CDR3 totals 16 residues. The germline V and J ends were trimmed by 2 bases and 0 bases, with 13 bases remaining between them. The CDR3 reads CASSLDTGPLNTEAFF. The CDR3 DNA is TGTGCCAGCAGTTTAGATACAGGGCCATTGAACACTGAAGCTTTCTTT.

The chain has TRBV6-5 and TRBJ1-1; D remains unclear. V lost 2 bases and J 3 bases, leaving 13 bases between the germline ends. The V gene's germline CDR1 is MNHEY and CDR2 SVGAGI. The CDR3 spans 15 residues. The CDR3 reads CASSYPRAVDTEAFF. The CDR3 nucleotides are TGTGCCAGCAGTTACCCCCGGGCGGTGGACACTGAAGCTTTCTTT.

The CDR3 is CASSSTGTAYEQYF. The CDR3, as DNA: TGTGCCAGCAGCTCAACTGGGACAGCCTACGAGCAGTACTTC. The rearrangement joins TRBV7-2 to TRBJ2-7; 7 bases agree with TRBD1. Germline V gives CDR1 SGHTA, CDR2 FQGNSA. This CDR3 region has 14 residues. Unmatched junction bases numbered 5, after V lost 4 bases and J lost 2 bases.

The rearrangement uses TRBV6-6 and TRBJ2-7; D remains ambiguous. This CDR3 comprises 13 residues. From germline, CDR1 is MNHNY and CDR2 SVGAGI (reference sequence). With 0 bases removed from V and 1 base from J, the gap between germline ends came to 4 bases. CDR3 protein: CASSYSTSYEQYF. CDR3 coding DNA: TGTGCCAGCAGTTACTCGACATCCTACGAGCAGTACTTC.

The CDR3 loop reads CSAGWGHEQYF. Written as DNA, the CDR3 is TGCAGTGCCGGTTGGGGCCACGAGCAGTACTTC. The rearrangement uses TRBV20-1 and TRBJ2-7; maybe TRBD1 (5 bases). The V end lost 6 bases, the J end lost 5 bases, and 11 bases lay between the germline ends. Per germline, CDR1 DFQATT and CDR2 SNEGSKA (reference sequence). The CDR3 sequence is 11 residues long.

This chain links TRBV15 with TRBJ2-3; TRBD2 aligns across 8 bases. The V gene end was trimmed by 3 bases and the J gene end by 2 bases; junction bases not matched to a gene: 7. Germline V lookup: CDR1 LNHNV, CDR2 YYDKDF (reference sequence). The CDR3 covers 16 residues. For the CDR3, the DNA is TGTGCCACCAGCAGCCGTACTAGCGGATTCACAGATACGCAGTATTTT. It codes for CATSSRTSGFTDTQYF.

The V gene is TRBV2, the J gene TRBJ2-1; TRBD2 is a possible D gene (6 bases). The V gene lost 4 bases and the J gene lost 7 bases, with 17 bases spanning the gap. Germline values: CDR1 SNHLY, CDR2 FYNNEI. CDR3 length equals 15 residues. In nucleotides, the CDR3 is TGTGCCAGCAGTGGCCGGTCGGGAGTGGTAAATGAGCAGTTCTTC. Its translation: CASSGRSGVVNEQFF. The entire variable domain, with the rest obtained from reference TRBV2 and TRBJ2-1, is as follows: EPEVTQTPSHQVTQMGQEVILRCVPISNHLYFYWYRQILGQKVEFLVSFYNNEISEKSEIFDDQFSVERPDGSNFTLKIRSTKLEDSAMYFCASSGRSGVVNEQFFGPGTRLTVL.

V gene TRBV7-8 combines with J gene TRBJ2-1; 9 bases line up with TRBD1. The CDR3 contains 16 residues. Germline lookup yields CDR1 SGHVS and CDR2 FQNEAQ. Trimming at V came to 3 bases and at J to 4 bases, leaving 7 bases not matched to a gene. CDR3 protein: CASSFLSGQGYNEQFF. CDR3 coding DNA: TGTGCCAGCAGCTTTCTTTCGGGACAGGGTTACAATGAGCAGTTCTTC. The complete variable domain, with remaining parts taken from reference TRBV7-8 and TRBJ2-1, reads GAGVSQSPRYKVAKRGQDVALRCDPISGHVSLFWYQQALGQGPEFLTYFQNEAQLDKSGLPSDRFFAERPEGSVSTLKIQRTQQEDSAVYLCASSFLSGQGYNEQFFGPGTRLTVL.

The V call is TRBV6-5, the J call TRBJ1-1; D remains unclear. The germline gives CDR1 MNHEY, CDR2 SVGAGI. CDR3 length: 13 residues. Deletions cut 5 bases from V and 2 bases from J, with 9 bases between. Here the CDR3 DNA reads TGTGCCAGCAGTCCCGGTCCAAACACTGAAGCTTTCTTT. This encodes CASSPGPNTEAFF.

CDR3 bases: TGCGCCAGCAGCCAAGTTTGGTCGGGGGGGAGCACAGATACGCAGTATTTT. It encodes CASSQVWSGGSTDTQYF. The gene calls are TRBV4-1 and TRBJ2-3; 8 bases are shared with TRBD2. With V trimmed by 1 base and J by 0 bases, 6 bases remained unmatched. The V gene's germline CDR1 is MGHRA and CDR2 YSYEKL. The CDR3 contains 17 residues.

This sequence joins TRBV18 and TRBJ2-7; 7 nucleotides align to TRBD1. The length of the CDR3 is 14 residues. Germline CDR1 and CDR2: KGHSH and LQKENI. Trimming at V came to 3 bases and at J to 1 base, leaving 3 bases not matched to a gene. CDR3 sequence: CASSPDRMSYEQYF. The CDR3 bases are TGTGCCAGCTCACCGGACAGGATGTCCTACGAGCAGTACTTC. The entire variable domain, with the rest obtained from reference TRBV18 and TRBJ2-7, is as follows: NAGVMQNPRHLVRRRGQEARLRCSPMKGHSHVYWYRQLPEEGLKFMVYLQKENIIDESGMPKERFSAEFPKEGPSILRIQQVVRGDSAAYFCASSPDRMSYEQYFGPGTRLTVT.

The chain combines TRBV2 with TRBJ2-1; no clear D gene. Between the trimmed V and J ends, which lost 1 base and 2 bases, there was a span of 6 bases. CDR1 SNHLY and CDR2 FYNNEI come from the germline V gene. The CDR3 consists of 14 residues. CDR3 sequence: CASSEGRTYNEQFF. The CDR3 DNA sequence: TGTGCCAGCAGTGAAGGGAGAACCTACAATGAGCAGTTCTTC. Drawing the rest from reference TRBV2 and TRBJ2-1, the complete variable domain is EPEVTQTPSHQVTQMGQEVILRCVPISNHLYFYWYRQILGQKVEFLVSFYNNEISEKSEIFDDQFSVERPDGSNFTLKIRSTKLEDSAMYFCASSEGRTYNEQFFGPGTRLTVL.

The chain couples TRBV6-5 to TRBJ1-1; D uncertain. CDR3 length: 13 amino acids. In germline, CDR1 is MNHEY, CDR2 SVGAGI. Deletions cut 4 bases from V and 4 bases from J, with 10 bases between. CDR3 DNA: TGTGCCAGCAGTTTCGGCAGCGGCACTGAAGCTTTCTTT. The encoded protein is CASSFGSGTEAFF.

V gene TRBV5-4 combines with J gene TRBJ2-2; TRBD1 matches 8 bases. CDR3 length: 16 residues. Looked up from germline, CDR1 is SGHNT and CDR2 is YYREEE (reference sequence). V was clipped by 1 base and J by 4 bases; unmatched bases: 6. CDR3 bases: TGTGCCAGCAGCTTGCGGCCAGGGGGCGGCACCGGGGAGCTGTTTTTT. Translating it yields CASSLRPGGGTGELFF. Complete variable domain (other parts from reference TRBV5-4 and TRBJ2-2): ETGVTQSPTHLIKTRGQQVTLRCSSQSGHNTVSWYQQALGQGPQFIFQYYREEENGRGNFPPRFSGLQFPNYSSELNVNALELDDSALYLCASSLRPGGGTGELFFGEGSRLTVL.

The chain uses TRBV7-2 and TRBJ1-3, with D unresolved. V was pared by 5 bases and J by 0 bases, with 11 bases between. From germline, CDR1 is SGHTA and CDR2 FQGNSA. The CDR3 runs to 15 residues. The CDR3 protein is CASSINRGSGNTIYF. DNA for the CDR3: TGTGCCAGCAGCATTAACCGGGGCTCTGGAAACACCATATATTTT.

The V gene is TRBV7-9, the J gene TRBJ2-2; D uncertain. Germline V gives CDR1 SEHNR, CDR2 FQNEAQ (reference sequence). Trimming stripped 5 bases from V and 2 bases from J, with 18 bases between. There are 17 residues in the CDR3. Written as DNA, the CDR3 is TGTGCCAGCAGCCCCGCCCCGGTCTCCTATAACACCGGGGAGCTGTTTTTT. Translation gives CASSPAPVSYNTGELFF.

This clone showed up just once. The V and J genes are TRBV11-1 and TRBJ1-4; no definite D call. Germline assignment: CDR1 SGHAT and CDR2 FQDESV (reference sequence). The CDR3 has 15 residues. Deletions cut 5 bases from V and 0 bases from J, with 10 bases between. Here the CDR3 reads CASSPPGATNEKLFF. CDR3 sequence (DNA): TGTGCCAGCAGCCCTCCCGGTGCAACTAATGAAAAACTGTTTTTT.

The V gene is TRBV9, the J gene TRBJ2-2; D call uncertain. Germline CDR1 and CDR2: SGDLS and YYNGEE. V was trimmed by 1 base and J by 5 bases, leaving 6 bases between them. This CDR3 is 13 amino acids long. CDR3 loop: CASSVRLTGELFF. In DNA, the CDR3 is TGTGCCAGCAGCGTACGTCTGACCGGGGAGCTGTTTTTT.

This clone was seen a handful of times. This chain links TRBV6-1 with TRBJ2-7, with 7 nucleotides matching TRBD2. V trimming: 0 bases; J trimming: 3 bases; junction bases outside the gene matches: 5. This CDR3 has 15 residues. Germline V gene sequence: CDR1 MNHNS, CDR2 SASEGT. CDR3 amino acids: CASSEALAGVYEQYF. CDR3 sequence (DNA): TGTGCCAGCAGTGAAGCGCTGGCGGGAGTCTACGAGCAGTACTTC.

The chain uses TRBV2 and TRBJ1-1, with D perhaps matching TRBD1 (6 bases). The V gene's germline CDR1 is SNHLY and CDR2 FYNNEI. Trimming left V 5 bases short and J 5 bases short, with 18 bases between. CDR3 size: 15 residues. The CDR3 here is CASSKGRGRDTEAFF. Here the CDR3 DNA reads TGTGCCAGCAGTAAGGGGCGGGGGCGTGATACTGAAGCTTTCTTT.

The chain recombines TRBV21-1 with TRBJ2-7. TRBV21-1 constitutes a pseudogene. CDR3 length equals 16 residues. The chain's CDR3 is CASSKKGGRRNYEQYF. CDR3 nucleotide sequence: TGTGCCAGCAGCAAAAAAGGCGGCAGGAGAAACTACGAGCAGTACTTC.